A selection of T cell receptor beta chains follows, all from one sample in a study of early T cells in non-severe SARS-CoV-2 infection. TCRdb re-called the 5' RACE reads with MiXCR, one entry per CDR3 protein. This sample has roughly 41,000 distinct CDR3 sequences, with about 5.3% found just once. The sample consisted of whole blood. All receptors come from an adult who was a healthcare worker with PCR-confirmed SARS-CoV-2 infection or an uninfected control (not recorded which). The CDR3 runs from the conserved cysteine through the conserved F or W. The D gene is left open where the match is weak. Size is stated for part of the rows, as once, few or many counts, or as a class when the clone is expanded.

CDR3 DNA: TGTGCCAGCAGTATTATGCGGTCGGGCAGGGGATATTCACCCCTCCACTTT
CDR3 protein: CASSIMRSGRGYSPLHF
D gene: NA
clone size: many
V gene: TRBV27
J gene: TRBJ1-6

CDR3 DNA: TGCAGTGCTAGGATCAGCCACCAAGAGACCCAGTACTTC
CDR3 protein: CSARISHQETQYF
D gene: NA
clone size: many
V gene: TRBV20-1
J gene: TRBJ2-5

CDR3 DNA: TGTGCCAGCAGCTTGGCCTTTCGGGGTTACAATGAGCAGTTCTTC
CDR3 protein: CASSLAFRGYNEQFF
D gene: NA
clone size: many
V gene: TRBV5-4
J gene: TRBJ2-1

CDR3 DNA: TGTGCCAGCAGGGACAACTACGAGCAGTACTTC
CDR3 protein: CASRDNYEQYF
D gene: NA
clone size: many
V gene: TRBV6-1
J gene: TRBJ2-7

CDR3 DNA: TGTGCCATCAGTAAACAAGGGACTAGCGGGGGTAGCTCCTACGAGCAGTACTTC
CDR3 protein: CAISKQGTSGGSSYEQYF
D gene: TRBD2
clone size: many
V gene: TRBV10-3
J gene: TRBJ2-7

CDR3 DNA: TGTGCCAGCAGCCAACCAGGGGGCTCACCCCTCCACTTT
CDR3 protein: CASSQPGGSPLHF
D gene: TRBD1
clone size: NA
V gene: TRBV3-1
J gene: TRBJ1-6

CDR3 DNA: TGTGCCAGCTCACAGGGCGCCTACGAGCAGTACTTC
CDR3 protein: CASSQGAYEQYF
D gene: NA
clone size: few
V gene: TRBV18
J gene: TRBJ2-7

CDR3 DNA: TGTGCCAGCACCCCCGCGGGGGGGTCTACCTACTATGGCTACACCTTC
CDR3 protein: CASTPAGGSTYYGYTF
D gene: NA
clone size: NA
V gene: TRBV6-6
J gene: TRBJ1-2

CDR3 DNA: TGTGCCAGCAGTGCCGGGAGCACACAGGAGCAGCCCCAGCATTTT
CDR3 protein: CASSAGSTQEQPQHF
D gene: NA
clone size: medium-sized
V gene: TRBV2
J gene: TRBJ1-5

CDR3 DNA: TGTGCCATCAGTGAGTCGACAGGGGGCCGCGAGCAGTACTTC
CDR3 protein: CAISESTGGREQYF
D gene: TRBD1
clone size: many
V gene: TRBV10-3
J gene: TRBJ2-7

CDR3 DNA: TGTGCCACCAGTGATTTGCCGGGACAGGGGTACTCGTTTAACACCGGGGAGCTGTTTTTT
CDR3 protein: CATSDLPGQGYSFNTGELFF
D gene: TRBD1
clone size: NA
V gene: TRBV24-1
J gene: TRBJ2-2

CDR3 DNA: TGTGCCAGCAGTTTCCAAGCAGGCGATTATAGCAATCAGCCCCAGCATTTT
CDR3 protein: CASSFQAGDYSNQPQHF
D gene: NA
clone size: few
V gene: TRBV12-3/TRBV12-4
J gene: TRBJ1-5

CDR3 DNA: TGTGCCAGCAGCTGGGACAGGGACGAGCAGTACTTC
CDR3 protein: CASSWDRDEQYF
D gene: TRBD1
clone size: many
V gene: TRBV11-2
J gene: TRBJ2-7

CDR3 DNA: TGTGCCAGCAGTTCGCCGGGGATCACTGAAGCTTTCTTT
CDR3 protein: CASSSPGITEAFF
D gene: NA
clone size: NA
V gene: TRBV5-5
J gene: TRBJ1-1

CDR3 DNA: TGTGCCAGCAGTGGACAGGATAACTATGGCTACACCTTC
CDR3 protein: CASSGQDNYGYTF
D gene: TRBD1
clone size: many
V gene: TRBV6-2/TRBV6-3
J gene: TRBJ1-2

CDR3 DNA: TGTGCCAGCAGTTCTACGGGGCCCCCCAATGAGCAGTTCTTC
CDR3 protein: CASSSTGPPNEQFF
D gene: NA
clone size: many
V gene: TRBV27
J gene: TRBJ2-1

CDR3 DNA: TGTGCCAGCCGTCTCCCGGAGCGGGATTCACCCCTCCACTTT
CDR3 protein: CASRLPERDSPLHF
D gene: NA
clone size: many
V gene: TRBV12-3/TRBV12-4
J gene: TRBJ1-6

CDR3 DNA: TGCAGTGCTTGGCAGGGCTACGAGCAGTACTTC
CDR3 protein: CSAWQGYEQYF
D gene: NA
clone size: many
V gene: TRBV20-1
J gene: TRBJ2-7

CDR3 DNA: TGTGCCAGCAGTACCCTCAGCATAAATCAGCCCCAGCATTTT
CDR3 protein: CASSTLSINQPQHF
D gene: NA
clone size: NA
V gene: TRBV12-3/TRBV12-4
J gene: TRBJ1-5

CDR3 DNA: TGTGCCAGCAGCTTGGACGGTAGCAATCAGCCCCAGCATTTT
CDR3 protein: CASSLDGSNQPQHF
D gene: NA
clone size: few
V gene: TRBV7-9
J gene: TRBJ1-5

CDR3 DNA: TGCAGTACTAGAGCAGGGACTAGCGACTACAATGAGCAGTTCTTC
CDR3 protein: CSTRAGTSDYNEQFF
D gene: TRBD2
clone size: many
V gene: TRBV20-1
J gene: TRBJ2-1

CDR3 DNA: TGCAGTGCTATAGAGTTGGAAGGGGGATCCTACGAGCAGTACTTC
CDR3 protein: CSAIELEGGSYEQYF
D gene: NA
clone size: many
V gene: TRBV20-1
J gene: TRBJ2-7

CDR3 DNA: TGTGCCAGCAGCCAAAGCGGGGGCACCTACGAGCAGTACTTC
CDR3 protein: CASSQSGGTYEQYF
D gene: TRBD2
clone size: many
V gene: TRBV7-9
J gene: TRBJ2-7

CDR3 DNA: TGTGCCAGCAGCTTACCCACTGGACTAGCGGGTTCCCAAGAGACCCAGTACTTC
CDR3 protein: CASSLPTGLAGSQETQYF
D gene: TRBD2
clone size: NA
V gene: TRBV7-9
J gene: TRBJ2-5

CDR3 DNA: TGTGCCAGCAGTTCCCGGACAGGGGCGGGGAACACTGAAGCTTTCTTT
CDR3 protein: CASSSRTGAGNTEAFF
D gene: TRBD1
clone size: many
V gene: TRBV12-3/TRBV12-4
J gene: TRBJ1-1

CDR3 DNA: TGTGCCAGCAGTTTATGGCGTTACACTAGCGGGAGACCGGAGGGGCAGTTCTTC
CDR3 protein: CASSLWRYTSGRPEGQFF
D gene: TRBD2
clone size: NA
V gene: TRBV28
J gene: TRBJ2-1

CDR3 DNA: TGTGCCATCAGGGCGGAAACGGCGCGCACTGAAGCTTTCTTT
CDR3 protein: CAIRAETARTEAFF
D gene: NA
clone size: many
V gene: TRBV10-3
J gene: TRBJ1-1

CDR3 DNA: TGTGCCAGTAGCCCCGGACAGACAGGATCACCCCTCCACTTT
CDR3 protein: CASSPGQTGSPLHF
D gene: NA
clone size: many
V gene: TRBV19
J gene: TRBJ1-6

CDR3 DNA: TGTGCCAGTAGTCCGTGGGTCCTCCCCTATAGCAATCAGCCCCAGCATTTT
CDR3 protein: CASSPWVLPYSNQPQHF
D gene: NA
clone size: few
V gene: TRBV19
J gene: TRBJ1-5

CDR3 DNA: TGTGCCAGCAGCCCAACGCGGGGGGACTCCTACAATGAGCAGTTCTTC
CDR3 protein: CASSPTRGDSYNEQFF
D gene: TRBD2
clone size: many
V gene: TRBV14
J gene: TRBJ2-1

CDR3 DNA: TGTGCCAGCAGCACGGGACAGGGTATGAACACTGAAGCTTTCTTT
CDR3 protein: CASSTGQGMNTEAFF
D gene: TRBD1
clone size: many
V gene: TRBV11-2
J gene: TRBJ1-1

CDR3 DNA: TGTGCCAGCAGCTATAGCGGGGGGGACTCCTACGAGCAGTACTTC
CDR3 protein: CASSYSGGDSYEQYF
D gene: TRBD2
clone size: many
V gene: TRBV7-2
J gene: TRBJ2-7

CDR3 DNA: TGCGCCAGCAGCCAAGTAACAGGTCAAGAGACCCAGTACTTC
CDR3 protein: CASSQVTGQETQYF
D gene: NA
clone size: few
V gene: TRBV4-3
J gene: TRBJ2-5

CDR3 DNA: TGTGCCAGCAGCCACCATATTCCCCGACAGGGCAAGAACAACGAGCAGTACTTC
CDR3 protein: CASSHHIPRQGKNNEQYF
D gene: TRBD1
clone size: few
V gene: TRBV3-1
J gene: TRBJ2-7

CDR3 DNA: TGTGCCACCAGCAGAGGAGGAGCGGAGACCCAGTACTTC
CDR3 protein: CATSRGGAETQYF
D gene: NA
clone size: many
V gene: TRBV15
J gene: TRBJ2-5

CDR3 DNA: TGTGCCAGCAGCCAAGGTGCGGGACAGGCCTACAATGAGCAGTTCTTC
CDR3 protein: CASSQGAGQAYNEQFF
D gene: TRBD1
clone size: hyperexpanded
V gene: TRBV4-2
J gene: TRBJ2-1

CDR3 DNA: TGTGCCAGCAGCGTAGAGAGCAGTCACGGTGAAGCTTTCTTT
CDR3 protein: CASSVESSHGEAFF
D gene: NA
clone size: many
V gene: TRBV9
J gene: TRBJ1-1

CDR3 DNA: TGTGCCAGTAGTATGAGGGGGCTTAGGAGCACAGATACGCAGTATTTT
CDR3 protein: CASSMRGLRSTDTQYF
D gene: TRBD1
clone size: NA
V gene: TRBV19
J gene: TRBJ2-3

CDR3 DNA: TGTGCCAGCAGCCACCCTAGCGGGAGGGTCACCGGGGAGCTGTTTTTT
CDR3 protein: CASSHPSGRVTGELFF
D gene: TRBD2
clone size: many
V gene: TRBV7-9
J gene: TRBJ2-2

CDR3 DNA: TGTGCCAGCAGGGTCCCATCCGGGGACGAGCAGTTCTTC
CDR3 protein: CASRVPSGDEQFF
D gene: NA
clone size: medium-sized
V gene: TRBV6-5
J gene: TRBJ2-1

CDR3 DNA: TGTGCCAGCAGGAAACGGTACCCGGCGGCCTACGAGCAGTACTTC
CDR3 protein: CASRKRYPAAYEQYF
D gene: NA
clone size: many
V gene: TRBV21-1
J gene: TRBJ2-7

CDR3 DNA: TGTGCCAGCTCATCGGGACAGGAGAGAGAGACCCAGTACTTC
CDR3 protein: CASSSGQERETQYF
D gene: TRBD1
clone size: NA
V gene: TRBV18
J gene: TRBJ2-5

CDR3 DNA: TGTGCCAGCAGCCCGCGACTAGCCAGCTACAATGAGCAGTTCTTC
CDR3 protein: CASSPRLASYNEQFF
D gene: TRBD2
clone size: many
V gene: TRBV9
J gene: TRBJ2-1

CDR3 DNA: TGCGCCAGCAGCCTAACGGGGTTTGCCCGCACAGATACGCAGTATTTT
CDR3 protein: CASSLTGFARTDTQYF
D gene: NA
clone size: many
V gene: TRBV5-1
J gene: TRBJ2-3

CDR3 DNA: TGCAGTGTGATAGGTAGCGGGAGGGGTCTTAGGGCAGATACGCAGTATTTT
CDR3 protein: CSVIGSGRGLRADTQYF
D gene: TRBD2
clone size: many
V gene: TRBV20-1
J gene: TRBJ2-3

CDR3 DNA: TGTGCCAGCACTGGGAACCCGCAGGTTGGGGAGACCCAGTACTTC
CDR3 protein: CASTGNPQVGETQYF
D gene: NA
clone size: many
V gene: TRBV7-2
J gene: TRBJ2-5

CDR3 DNA: TGTGCCAGCACCTCCCAAGGGGATACGCAGTATTTT
CDR3 protein: CASTSQGDTQYF
D gene: NA
clone size: few
V gene: TRBV27
J gene: TRBJ2-3